A selection of T cell receptor beta chains follows, all from one sample in a study of T cell changes during pregnancy in multiple sclerosis. This table comes from immunoSEQ multiplex PCR, and its TCRdb copy is limited to in-frame clones, with some not included. The data show some 19,000 clones, about 87% seen once. Material: CD8+ T cells from peripheral blood mononuclear cells, obtained after pregnancy. The receptors were gathered from a female donor in good health, enrolled as a control in a pregnancy study. Both conserved end residues are part of each CDR3. A D gene is named only where the DNA matches it firmly. Not every row has a clone size; where given, it reads once, few, many or a size class.

CDR3 protein: CASGLFSGGLTDTQYF
CDR3 DNA: TGTGCTAGTGGTTTGTTTTCGGGGGGGCTCACAGATACGCAGTATTTT
V gene: TRBV12-5
D gene: TRBD2
J gene: TRBJ2-3
clone size: .

CDR3 protein: CAWSITQGLLGSYEQYF
CDR3 DNA: TGTGCCTGGAGTATAACCCAGGGCCTTCTGGGCTCCTACGAGCAGTACTTC
V gene: TRBV30
D gene: .
J gene: TRBJ2-7
clone size: .

CDR3 protein: CASSLSGLTEQFF
CDR3 DNA: TGTGCCAGCAGTTTATCGGGACTAACTGAGCAGTTCTTC
V gene: TRBV27
D gene: TRBD2
J gene: TRBJ2-1
clone size: .

CDR3 protein: CASSFDSEETQYF
CDR3 DNA: TGTGCCAGTAGTTTTGACAGCGAAGAGACCCAGTACTTC
V gene: TRBV19
D gene: .
J gene: TRBJ2-5
clone size: .

CDR3 protein: CASSTGNQPQHF
CDR3 DNA: TGTGCCAGCAGCACAGGGAATCAGCCCCAGCATTTT
V gene: TRBV11-3
D gene: .
J gene: TRBJ1-5
clone size: once

CDR3 protein: CASSALGGRGLTYEQYF
CDR3 DNA: TGTGCCAGCAGCGCCTTAGGGGGCAGGGGGCTCACCTACGAGCAGTACTTC
V gene: TRBV7-2
D gene: TRBD1
J gene: TRBJ2-7
clone size: .

CDR3 protein: CASSQEGVGEKLFF
CDR3 DNA: TGTGCCAGCAGCCAAGAAGGGGTGGGTGAAAAACTGTTTTTT
V gene: TRBV4-2
D gene: .
J gene: TRBJ1-4
clone size: .

CDR3 protein: CASTIRDLNTEAFF
CDR3 DNA: TGTGCCAGTACCATCAGGGATTTGAACACTGAAGCTTTCTTT
V gene: TRBV19
D gene: .
J gene: TRBJ1-1
clone size: .

CDR3 protein: CASSLEGGLSGTDTQYF
CDR3 DNA: TGTGCCAGCAGCTTAGAGGGAGGTTTGTCTGGCACAGATACGCAGTATTTT
V gene: TRBV11-2
D gene: .
J gene: TRBJ2-3
clone size: .

CDR3 protein: CASSPVGQGVNEQYF
CDR3 DNA: TGTGCCAGCAGCCCGGTAGGACAGGGAGTAAACGAGCAGTACTTC
V gene: TRBV5-8
D gene: TRBD1
J gene: TRBJ2-7
clone size: .

CDR3 protein: CASSPTEFGTDTQYF
CDR3 DNA: TGTGCCAGCAGTCCGACTGAGTTTGGCACAGATACGCAGTATTTT
V gene: TRBV2
D gene: .
J gene: TRBJ2-3
clone size: .

CDR3 protein: CASRPQGAGFNEQYF
CDR3 DNA: TGTGCCAGCAGACCACAGGGGGCGGGATTCAACGAGCAGTACTTC
V gene: TRBV28
D gene: TRBD1
J gene: TRBJ2-7
clone size: .

CDR3 protein: CASSHRRDLETQYF
CDR3 DNA: TGCGCCAGCAGCCATCGCAGGGATTTGGAGACCCAGTACTTC
V gene: TRBV4-1
D gene: .
J gene: TRBJ2-5
clone size: .

CDR3 protein: CASSLESGLNTEAFF
CDR3 DNA: TGTGCCAGCAGCTTAGAATCGGGTTTGAACACTGAAGCTTTCTTT
V gene: TRBV11-3
D gene: .
J gene: TRBJ1-1
clone size: .

CDR3 protein: CASSPERVDYGYTF
CDR3 DNA: TGTGCCAGCAGCCCGGAGAGGGTCGACTATGGCTACACCTTC
V gene: TRBV7-6
D gene: .
J gene: TRBJ1-2
clone size: .

CDR3 protein: CASSGPGQTYEQYF
CDR3 DNA: TGTGCCAGCAGCGGACCGGGACAGACCTACGAGCAGTACTTC
V gene: TRBV5-8
D gene: TRBD1
J gene: TRBJ2-7
clone size: .

CDR3 protein: CASSPPRRWEKLFF
CDR3 DNA: TGTGCCAGCTCACCACCCAGGAGGTGGGAAAAACTGTTTTTT
V gene: TRBV18
D gene: .
J gene: TRBJ1-4
clone size: .

CDR3 protein: CAINSGQEDEQFF
CDR3 DNA: TGTGCCATCAACTCGGGACAAGAGGATGAGCAGTTCTTC
V gene: TRBV10-3
D gene: .
J gene: TRBJ2-1
clone size: .

CDR3 protein: CASSWSEDDNYGYTF
CDR3 DNA: TGTGCCAGCAGCTGGTCCGAGGATGATAACTATGGCTACACCTTC
V gene: TRBV5-6
D gene: .
J gene: TRBJ1-2
clone size: .

CDR3 protein: CASSYPGTGNGYTF
CDR3 DNA: TGTGCCAGCAGTTACCCCGGGACAGGGAATGGCTACACCTTC
V gene: TRBV6-5
D gene: TRBD1
J gene: TRBJ1-2
clone size: .

CDR3 protein: CSIRTVNTGELFF
CDR3 DNA: TGCAGCATCCGGACAGTAAACACCGGGGAGCTGTTTTTT
V gene: TRBV29-1
D gene: .
J gene: TRBJ2-2
clone size: .

CDR3 protein: CASSLSAGDSYEQYF
CDR3 DNA: TGTGCCAGCAGTTTATCTGCCGGGGACTCCTACGAGCAGTACTTC
V gene: TRBV27
D gene: .
J gene: TRBJ2-7
clone size: .

CDR3 protein: CASSLGAGGVKPQHF
CDR3 DNA: TGTGCCAGCAGTTTGGGGGCAGGGGGCGTGAAGCCCCAGCATTTT
V gene: TRBV27
D gene: TRBD1
J gene: TRBJ1-5
clone size: .

CDR3 protein: CASSQGTGNSYEQYF
CDR3 DNA: TGTGCCAGCAGCCAAGGGACAGGTAATTCCTACGAGCAGTACTTC
V gene: TRBV7-6
D gene: TRBD1
J gene: TRBJ2-7
clone size: .

CDR3 protein: CAISETGTVRGRTQETQYF
CDR3 DNA: TGTGCCATCAGTGAAACCGGGACAGTTCGGGGGAGGACACAAGAGACCCAGTACTTC
V gene: TRBV10-3
D gene: .
J gene: TRBJ2-5
clone size: .

CDR3 protein: CASSVETGGIGELFF
CDR3 DNA: TGTGCCAGCAGCGTAGAAACAGGGGGCATCGGGGAGCTGTTTTTT
V gene: TRBV9
D gene: TRBD1
J gene: TRBJ2-2
clone size: .

CDR3 protein: CASSESAGGGETQYF
CDR3 DNA: TGTGCCAGCAGCGAATCAGCGGGGGGCGGGGAGACCCAGTACTTC
V gene: TRBV4-2
D gene: TRBD2
J gene: TRBJ2-5
clone size: .

CDR3 protein: CASSEYGADYGYTF
CDR3 DNA: TGTGCCAGCAGTGAATATGGGGCAGACTATGGCTACACCTTC
V gene: TRBV25-1
D gene: .
J gene: TRBJ1-2
clone size: .

CDR3 protein: CASSAGGDYEQYF
CDR3 DNA: TGTGCCAGCAGCGCCGGAGGGGACTACGAGCAGTACTTC
V gene: TRBV9
D gene: .
J gene: TRBJ2-7
clone size: .

CDR3 protein: CASKGLEQFF
CDR3 DNA: TGTGCCAGCAAGGGACTAGAGCAGTTCTTC
V gene: TRBV6-6
D gene: TRBD2
J gene: TRBJ2-1
clone size: .

CDR3 protein: CASSSGGANEQFF
CDR3 DNA: TGTGCCAGTAGTAGCGGGGGGGCGAATGAGCAGTTCTTC
V gene: TRBV19
D gene: TRBD2
J gene: TRBJ2-1
clone size: .

CDR3 protein: CASSPVGGTGDTEAFF
CDR3 DNA: TGTGCCAGCTCACCGGTAGGGGGCACGGGGGACACTGAAGCTTTCTTT
V gene: TRBV18
D gene: TRBD1
J gene: TRBJ1-1
clone size: .

CDR3 protein: CASSSGGLDEQYF
CDR3 DNA: TGTGCCAGCAGTTCCGGAGGCTTGGACGAGCAGTACTTC
V gene: TRBV6-1
D gene: .
J gene: TRBJ2-7
clone size: .

CDR3 protein: CASSDPSGLARSLQETQYF
CDR3 DNA: TGTGCCAGCAGTGATCCTTCTGGACTAGCGCGTAGTTTACAAGAGACCCAGTACTTC
V gene: TRBV2
D gene: TRBD2
J gene: TRBJ2-5
clone size: .

CDR3 protein: CASSDGTGMANEQYF
CDR3 DNA: TGTGCCAGTAGTGACGGGACAGGGATGGCCAACGAGCAGTACTTC
V gene: TRBV19
D gene: TRBD1
J gene: TRBJ2-7
clone size: once

CDR3 protein: CASSLAPAGGPSEQYF
CDR3 DNA: TGTGCCAGCAGCTTAGCGCCAGCGGGGGGGCCTAGCGAGCAGTACTTC
V gene: TRBV7-9
D gene: TRBD2
J gene: TRBJ2-7
clone size: .

CDR3 protein: CASSGNRVYEQYF
CDR3 DNA: TGTGCCAGCAGTGGGAACAGGGTCTACGAGCAGTACTTC
V gene: TRBV6-1
D gene: .
J gene: TRBJ2-7
clone size: .

CDR3 protein: CASSQAGGNTIYF
CDR3 DNA: TGTGCCAGCAGTCAGGCCGGAGGGAACACCATATATTTT
V gene: TRBV27
D gene: .
J gene: TRBJ1-3
clone size: .

CDR3 protein: CASRWSGSNQPQHF
CDR3 DNA: TGTGCCAGCAGGTGGTCAGGGAGCAATCAGCCCCAGCATTTT
V gene: TRBV2
D gene: .
J gene: TRBJ1-5
clone size: .

CDR3 protein: CSVVIRDETEAFF
CDR3 DNA: TGCAGCGTTGTTATCAGGGATGAGACTGAAGCTTTCTTT
V gene: TRBV29-1
D gene: .
J gene: TRBJ1-1
clone size: .

CDR3 protein: CASSLRQGHYEQYF
CDR3 DNA: TGTGCCAGCAGCTTGCGGCAGGGTCACTACGAGCAGTACTTC
V gene: TRBV7-3
D gene: .
J gene: TRBJ2-7
clone size: .

CDR3 protein: CASSLGGRGLNSPLHF
CDR3 DNA: TGTGCCAGCAGCTTAGGTGGCAGAGGTCTAAATTCACCCCTCCACTTT
V gene: TRBV11-2
D gene: .
J gene: TRBJ1-6
clone size: .

CDR3 protein: CASSSYSTEAFF
CDR3 DNA: TGTGCCAGCAGCTCTTACTCTACTGAAGCTTTCTTT
V gene: TRBV5-6
D gene: .
J gene: TRBJ1-1
clone size: .

CDR3 protein: CAWSGGGGNEQFF
CDR3 DNA: TGTGCCTGGAGTGGCGGGGGGGGCAATGAGCAGTTCTTC
V gene: TRBV30
D gene: TRBD2
J gene: TRBJ2-1
clone size: .

CDR3 protein: CASSQMQTGDTEAFF
CDR3 DNA: TGTGCCAGCAGCCAAATGCAGACAGGGGACACTGAAGCTTTCTTT
V gene: TRBV27
D gene: TRBD1
J gene: TRBJ1-1
clone size: .

CDR3 protein: CASSSSWAPGELFF
CDR3 DNA: TGTGCCAGCAGCTCGTCGTGGGCCCCCGGGGAGCTGTTTTTT
V gene: TRBV6-5
D gene: .
J gene: TRBJ2-2
clone size: .

CDR3 protein: CASSLQGAKKGDTQYF
CDR3 DNA: TGTGCCAGCAGCTTACAGGGGGCTAAGAAAGGAGATACGCAGTATTTT
V gene: TRBV7-3
D gene: TRBD1
J gene: TRBJ2-3
clone size: .

CDR3 protein: CASSLRQGASYEQYF
CDR3 DNA: TGCGCCAGCAGCCTGCGACAGGGGGCATCATACGAGCAGTACTTC
V gene: TRBV5-1
D gene: TRBD1
J gene: TRBJ2-7
clone size: .

CDR3 protein: CASRQDRGSTEAFF
CDR3 DNA: TGTGCCAGCAGGCAGGACAGGGGGAGCACTGAAGCTTTCTTT
V gene: TRBV5-5
D gene: TRBD1
J gene: TRBJ1-1
clone size: .

CDR3 protein: CASSAHSSYNSPLHF
CDR3 DNA: TGTGCCAGCAGCGCCCATAGCTCCTATAATTCACCCCTCCACTTT
V gene: TRBV7-3
D gene: .
J gene: TRBJ1-6
clone size: .

CDR3 protein: CASSYGTGSYPLHF
CDR3 DNA: TGTGCCAGCAGTTACGGGACAGGGTCGTATCCCCTCCACTTT
V gene: TRBV6-5
D gene: TRBD1
J gene: TRBJ1-6
clone size: .

CDR3 protein: CASRGVLLHF
CDR3 DNA: TGTGCCAGCAGGGGAGTATTGCTCCACTTT
V gene: TRBV2
D gene: .
J gene: TRBJ1-6
clone size: few

CDR3 protein: CASKIGDITGELFF
CDR3 DNA: TGTGCCAGCAAAATAGGAGATATCACCGGGGAGCTGTTTTTT
V gene: TRBV27
D gene: .
J gene: TRBJ2-2
clone size: .

CDR3 protein: CASSSAGTGPYEQYF
CDR3 DNA: TGTGCCAGCAGTTCAGCGGGGACAGGACCCTACGAGCAGTACTTC
V gene: TRBV27
D gene: .
J gene: TRBJ2-7
clone size: .

CDR3 protein: CASSLRSDRGREGYTF
CDR3 DNA: TGTGCCAGCAGCTTACGCTCCGACAGGGGGCGTGAAGGCTACACCTTC
V gene: TRBV7-3
D gene: TRBD1
J gene: TRBJ1-2
clone size: once

CDR3 protein: CASSFIQDQETQYF
CDR3 DNA: TGTGCCAGCAGTTTTATACAGGACCAAGAGACCCAGTACTTC
V gene: TRBV6-5
D gene: .
J gene: TRBJ2-5
clone size: .

CDR3 protein: CASSQDPRGGNIQYF
CDR3 DNA: TGCGCCAGCAGCCAAGATCCGAGGGGGGGAAACATTCAGTACTTC
V gene: TRBV4-3
D gene: .
J gene: TRBJ2-4
clone size: .

CDR3 protein: CASSLAGGDEQYF
CDR3 DNA: TGTGCCAGCAGCTTAGCTGGGGGGGACGAGCAGTACTTC
V gene: TRBV7-6
D gene: TRBD2
J gene: TRBJ2-7
clone size: once